This is a list of T cell receptor beta chains from one sample in a study of blood T cells in healthy people across ages. TCRdb re-analysed the 5' RACE reads in MiXCR, keeping a single row per CDR3 protein. The sample has roughly 640,000 distinct CDR3 sequences, about 30% seen once; the top ten hold 15% to 19%. Input material: blood. The source is a woman at least 80 years old in good health. The conserved cysteine and the conserved F or W are not part of the CDR3 here. Size tells how often a clone was seen (once, few, many) or the class of an expanded clone, and some rows leave it out.

>TRBV9|many|TRBJ2-1
ASSVEGLAGGEQF
>TRBV20-1|many|TRBJ1-2
SAITGGGYGYT
>TRBV9|many|TRBJ1-4
ASSVGLVNEKLF
>TRBV7-3|many|TRBJ2-1
ASSAGTANEQF
>TRBV30|few|TRBJ2-3
AWLSTRASTDTQY
>TRBV27|many|TRBJ2-1
ASCRVGTANEQF
>TRBV20-1|few|TRBJ2-3
SARDKRLTDTQY
>TRBV4-2|-|TRBJ2-7
ASSQVLPRDRGDEQY
>TRBV6-1|many|TRBJ2-5
ASSSDPSRVETQY
>TRBV7-2|-|TRBJ2-7
ASSLDRVYYEQY
>TRBV9|many|TRBJ2-1
ASSPRLAPSSYNEQF
>TRBV4-3|-|TRBJ1-6
ASGQGRDSPLH
>TRBV7-2|-|TRBJ1-2
ASSLVGGRNYT
>TRBV2|many|TRBJ2-5
ASSERGWETQY
>TRBV7-9|few|TRBJ2-5
ASSFQGNEQY
>TRBV27|few|TRBJ1-2
ASRQGGYGYT
>TRBV28|many|TRBJ2-7
ASTGGGRHEQY
>TRBV3-1|-|TRBJ2-5
ASSRDWSGETQY
>TRBV29-1|-|TRBJ1-5
CVGAGNQPQH
>TRBV5-4|few|TRBJ2-1
ASSLPGGGAFNEQF
>TRBV12-3/TRBV12-4|few|TRBJ1-5
ASSLAGGINQPQH
>TRBV20-1|-|TRBJ2-3
SASGGGSGRADTQY
>TRBV4-1|many|TRBJ2-1
ASSQGTGGYNEQF
>TRBV11-2|many|TRBJ2-1
ASSLIGGTGSYNEQF
>TRBV24-1|-|TRBJ2-1
ATSVLGGDEQF
>TRBV5-5|many|TRBJ2-5
ASSFGRTVGETQY